Listed here are 28 T cell receptor beta chains from one sample, sequenced in a study of T cell responses to AZD1222 COVID-19 vaccine. The method was immunoSEQ multiplex PCR; TCRdb's version includes in-frame clones alone and lacks a portion of them. The sample yields 200,000 or so clones, roughly 93% seen once. Material: peripheral blood, obtained on day 0 of AZD1222 vaccination. The source is an adult in good health.

The chain links TRBV5-1 to TRBJ1-3, with D perhaps TRBD1 (5 bases). V lost 1 base and J lost 9, with 11 bases in between. There are 13 residues in the CDR3. Germline values: CDR1 SGHRS, CDR2 YFSETQ. The DNA for the CDR3 is TGCGCCAGCAGCTTGCAAGGGGATGCCACCATATATTTT. This gives the protein CASSLQGDATIYF. The full variable domain, in which reference TRBV5-1 and TRBJ1-3 provide the parts outside the CDR3, is KAGVTQTPRYLIKTRGQQVTLSCSPISGHRSVSWYQQTPGQGLQFLFEYFSETQRNKGNFPGRFSGRQFSNSRSEMNVSTLELGDSALYLCASSLQGDATIYFGEGSWLTVV.

The chain joins TRBV30 to TRBJ1-5, with a tentative D call TRBD1 (5 bases). This CDR3 has 16 residues. The V end lost 0 bases, the J end lost 4 bases, and 16 bases lay between the germline ends. The germline V gene encodes CDR1 GTSNPN and CDR2 SVGIG (reference sequence). The CDR3 nucleotides are TGTGCCTGGAGTGTACGGGGCAGGGCCGGGAATCAGCCCCAGCATTTT. It translates to CAWSVRGRAGNQPQHF.

The chain joins TRBV19 to TRBJ1-1; D may be TRBD1 (6 bases). Germline assignment: CDR1 LNHDA and CDR2 SQIVND (reference sequence). V lost 4 bases to trimming and J lost 0 bases, with 24 bases between them. CDR3 length: 19 amino acids. The CDR3: CASSTTRRGAGALNTEAFF. In nucleotides, the CDR3 is TGTGCCAGTAGTACTACACGAAGGGGGGCAGGGGCCTTGAACACTGAAGCTTTCTTT.

The V call is TRBV7-9, the J call TRBJ1-1; 9 nucleotides match TRBD1. The V gene end was trimmed by 5 bases and the J gene end by 0 bases; junction bases not matched to a gene: 10. The germline gives CDR1 SEHNR, CDR2 FQNEAQ (reference sequence). This CDR3 is built from 17 residues. CDR3 bases: TGTGCCAGCAGCCAGGGGACAGGGAGAGGAATGAACACTGAAGCTTTCTTT. It translates to CASSQGTGRGMNTEAFF.

The V call is TRBV28, the J call TRBJ2-7; 9 bases line up with TRBD2. V trimming: 6 bases; J trimming: 7 bases; junction bases outside the gene matches: 13. The V gene's germline CDR1 is MDHEN and CDR2 SYDVKM. CDR3 length equals 15 residues. CDR3 protein: CASSPGVAGDGEQYF. CDR3 bases: TGTGCCAGCAGCCCCGGGGTAGCGGGAGATGGGGAGCAGTACTTC.

Turning to this clone: Relative to the germline gene, one junction end is altered; a read error may explain this. The chain combines TRBV7-7 with TRBJ2-7, with D hard to call. This CDR3 contains 14 residues. The V gene's germline CDR1 is SSHAT and CDR2 FNYEAQ (reference sequence). CDR3 bases: TGTGCTAGCAGCTTCGGACCGCCGCCTAACGAGCAGTACTTC. Translated: CASSFGPPPNEQYF.

This chain links TRBV29-1 with TRBJ1-1; D is uncertain. The V and J ends lost 7 bases and 1 base respectively, with 4 bases between them. The CDR3 totals 10 residues. Germline loops: CDR1 SQVTM, CDR2 ANQGSEA. CDR3 protein: CSAANTEAFF. CDR3 nucleotide sequence: TGCAGCGCTGCGAACACTGAAGCTTTCTTT.

This chain uses TRBV27 with TRBJ2-2; D is possibly TRBD1 (10 bases). CDR1 MNHEY and CDR2 SMNVEV come from the germline V gene (reference sequence). With 7 bases removed from V and 1 base from J, the gap between germline ends came to 19 bases. The CDR3 length is 17 residues. CDR3 nucleotides: TGTGCCAGCATTCCTAGCGGGGACAGGGGGAACACCGGGGAGCTGTTTTTT. Protein sequence: CASIPSGDRGNTGELFF.

The chain uses TRBV4-3 and TRBJ2-2; no clear D. Germline V lookup: CDR1 LGHNA, CDR2 YSLEER. The CDR3 spans 14 residues. The germline V and J ends were trimmed by 1 base and 1 base, with 4 bases remaining between them. The CDR3 sequence is CASSQGWNTGELFF. CDR3 DNA: TGCGCCAGCAGCCAAGGTTGGAACACCGGGGAGCTGTTTTTT.

The V and J genes are TRBV6-5 and TRBJ1-6; TRBD1 matches 7 bases. The junction had 9 bases not matched to a gene; V was cut back by 4 bases and J by 9 bases. This CDR3 region has 15 residues. Germline V CDR1 and CDR2: MNHEY, SVGAGI. The CDR3 DNA is TGTGCCAGCAGTTCGGGACAGTCAAGTTCTTCACCCCTCCACTTT. This translates into CASSSGQSSSSPLHF.

The rearrangement joins TRBV19 to TRBJ2-7; 7 nucleotides agree with TRBD1. Germline V gene sequence: CDR1 LNHDA, CDR2 SQIVND (reference sequence). The V segment lost 3 bases and the J segment 5 bases; nucleotides outside the gene matches: 7. The CDR3 extends over 14 amino acids. The CDR3 DNA sequence: TGTGCCAGTAGTATTCGAACAGGGGCAGACGAGCAGTACTTC. It encodes CASSIRTGADEQYF.

The gene calls are TRBV6-2 or TRBV6-3 and TRBJ2-3, with D unclear. This CDR3 comprises 13 residues. Trimming cost V 6 bases and J 9 bases, with 16 bases left between them. Germline V lookup: CDR1 MNHEY, CDR2 SVGEGT. The CDR3 loop is CASSHRVQGTQYF. In DNA, the CDR3 is TGTGCCAGCAGCCACAGAGTCCAAGGGACGCAGTATTTT.

This chain links TRBV6-4 with TRBJ2-3; D might be TRBD1 or TRBD2, each matching 5 bases. The V gene's germline CDR1 is MRHNA and CDR2 SNTAGT. CDR3 size: 13 residues. Trimming took 8 bases from V and 5 from J, leaving 14 bases between them. CDR3 sequence reads: CASGQGAIDTQYF. The CDR3 DNA is TGTGCCAGCGGGCAGGGAGCAATAGATACGCAGTATTTT.

The chain uses TRBV28 and TRBJ2-5; 10 positions match TRBD2. The CDR3 sequence is 16 residues long. Germline CDR1 is MDHEN and CDR2 is SYDVKM. The ends lost 2 bases at V and 4 bases at J; junction bases unmatched: 7. CDR3: CASSLRSGRAGETQYF. As DNA, the CDR3 is TGTGCCAGCAGTTTAAGGAGCGGGAGGGCCGGAGAGACCCAGTACTTC.

The rearrangement uses TRBV19 and TRBJ1-2; D unclear. The V gene lost 4 bases and the J gene lost 3 bases, with 9 bases spanning the gap. This CDR3 region has 13 residues. The germline V gene has CDR1 LNHDA and CDR2 SQIVND (reference sequence). The CDR3 is CASSKSLDYGYTF. The DNA for the CDR3 is TGTGCCAGTAGTAAATCGTTGGACTATGGCTACACCTTC.

This clone was seen a single time. The chain links TRBV4-3 to TRBJ2-3, with 7 bases aligning to TRBD1. Germline V gene data show CDR1 as LGHNA and CDR2 as YSLEER. The CDR3 totals 17 residues. J lost 0 bases, V lost 0 bases, and 6 bases had no gene match. CDR3 coding DNA: TGCGCCAGCAGCCAAGATATCACAGGGGCTAGCACAGATACGCAGTATTTT. It is translated as CASSQDITGASTDTQYF.

The chain links TRBV19 to TRBJ1-5, with TRBD1 matching 10 bases. Germline CDR1 LNHDA, CDR2 SQIVND (reference sequence). Germline trimming cut 6 bases from V and 1 base from J; bases unmatched to any gene: 6. This CDR3 is built from 16 residues. CDR3 amino acids: CASSVDRGTSNQPQHF. CDR3 in DNA: TGTGCCAGTAGCGTGGACAGGGGGACAAGCAATCAGCCCCAGCATTTT. The full variable domain, its missing parts supplied by reference TRBV19 and TRBJ1-5, is DGGITQSPKYLFRKEGQNVTLSCEQNLNHDAMYWYRQDPGQGLRLIYYSQIVNDFQKGDIAEGYSVSREKKESFPLTVTSAQKNPTAFYLCASSVDRGTSNQPQHFGDGTRLSIL.

This clone occurred once. The V call is TRBV5-1, the J call TRBJ1-3; no firm D call. V was clipped by 0 bases and J by 0 bases, with 10 bases between them. The CDR3 covers 16 residues. CDR1 and CDR2 (germline): SGHRS, YFSETQ. CDR3 nucleotides: TGCGCCAGCAGCTTGGCCGGGAGCCCCTCTGGAAACACCATATATTTT. This translates into CASSLAGSPSGNTIYF.

This rearrangement joins TRBV28 to TRBJ2-7; D gene uncertain. Germline V CDR1 and CDR2: MDHEN, SYDVKM. Between the trimmed V and J ends, which lost 3 bases and 6 bases, there was a span of 9 bases. The CDR3 extends over 12 amino acids. DNA for the CDR3: TGTGCCAGCAGTTTGCCTCGATTCGAGCAGTACTTC. Encoded protein: CASSLPRFEQYF.

The chain carries TRBV30 and TRBJ2-3, with D tentatively TRBD2 (7 bases). Germline V gives CDR1 GTSNPN, CDR2 SVGIG (reference sequence). V lost 2 bases and J lost 2, with 14 bases in between. The CDR3 length is 15 residues. The CDR3 loop is CAWSLGGAFTDTQYF. The DNA of the CDR3 is TGTGCCTGGAGTCTGGGGGGGGCCTTCACAGATACGCAGTATTTT.

The V and J genes are TRBV14 and TRBJ2-2; 7 bases fit TRBD2. V trimming: 1 base; J trimming: 0 bases; junction bases outside the gene matches: 14. This CDR3 is 20 amino acids long. Germline CDR1 reads SGHDN; CDR2 reads FVKESK. DNA for the CDR3: TGTGCCAGCAGCCAAGGTCGTTGGGCTAGCGGCCCCGCGAACACCGGGGAGCTGTTTTTT. This gives the protein CASSQGRWASGPANTGELFF.

This clone was seen a handful of times. The J gene is TRBJ1-1, the V gene TRBV5-6; D is uncertain. CDR3 length equals 15 residues. The germline V and J ends were trimmed by 4 bases and 6 bases, with 19 bases remaining between them. CDR1 and CDR2 (germline): SGHDT, YYEEEE. The chain's CDR3 is CASSPSWEYEAEAFF. The DNA of the CDR3 is TGTGCCAGCAGCCCCTCCTGGGAGTATGAGGCTGAAGCTTTCTTT.

The rearrangement links TRBV18 to TRBJ1-6, with 7 bases identical to TRBD1. This CDR3 is 16 amino acids long. The J segment lost 13 bases and the V segment lost 6 bases, leaving 18 bases of the junction unmatched. In germline, CDR1 is KGHSH, CDR2 LQKENI. The CDR3 nucleotides read TGTGCCAGCTCCGACAGGGACGTAGACTACCGAGGGCCCCTCCACTTT. Amino acids: CASSDRDVDYRGPLHF. Full variable domain (missing parts from reference TRBV18 and TRBJ1-6): NAGVMQNPRHLVRRRGQEARLRCSPMKGHSHVYWYRQLPEEGLKFMVYLQKENIIDESGMPKERFSAEFPKEGPSILRIQQVVRGDSAAYFCASSDRDVDYRGPLHFGNGTRLTVT.

The V and J genes are TRBV5-1 and TRBJ1-1; 10 bases fit TRBD1. This CDR3 spans 15 amino acids. Losses at the gene ends were 4 bases for V and 5 bases for J; bases not matched to a gene: 8. Germline CDR1 SGHRS, CDR2 YFSETQ. The CDR3 here is CASSIPRQGATEAFF. CDR3 nucleotides: TGCGCCAGCAGCATCCCTAGACAGGGGGCAACTGAAGCTTTCTTT.

The chain employs TRBV10-1 and TRBJ1-5; D call uncertain. The V gene's germline CDR1 is WNHNN and CDR2 SYGVQD (reference sequence). V lost 2 bases, J lost 2 bases, and 4 bases lay in between. This CDR3 region has 13 residues. The CDR3: CASSENRNQPQHF. The CDR3 DNA reads as TGCGCCAGCAGTGAGAATCGCAATCAGCCCCAGCATTTT.

The chain is built from TRBV12-3 or TRBV12-4 and TRBJ1-1, with unresolved D. V lost 6 bases to trimming and J lost 3 bases, with 8 bases between them. This CDR3 has 12 residues. The CDR3 DNA reads TGTGCCAGCAGCTCCCGCGACACTGAAGCTTTCTTT. The encoded protein is CASSSRDTEAFF.

This chain joins TRBV6-5 and TRBJ1-1, with a possible D match to TRBD1 (5 bases). Trimming removed 7 bases at V and 1 base at J, with 13 bases between. The CDR3 runs to 14 residues. Germline-derived CDR1 and CDR2 are MNHEY and SVGAGI. The CDR3 DNA reads TGTGCCAGCAATCAAAAGGGGTGGAACACTGAAGCTTTCTTT. This translates into CASNQKGWNTEAFF.

The chain has TRBV3-1 (or the pseudogene TRBV3-2) and TRBJ2-3, with D tentatively TRBD1 (5 bases). V gave up 4 bases and J gave up 0 bases, with 8 bases separating them. The CDR3 runs 14 residues. Per the germline V gene, CDR1 is LGHDT and CDR2 is YNNKEL (reference sequence). CDR3 in DNA: TGTGCCAGCAGCCGACAGTTTAGCACAGATACGCAGTATTTT. The encoded protein is CASSRQFSTDTQYF.